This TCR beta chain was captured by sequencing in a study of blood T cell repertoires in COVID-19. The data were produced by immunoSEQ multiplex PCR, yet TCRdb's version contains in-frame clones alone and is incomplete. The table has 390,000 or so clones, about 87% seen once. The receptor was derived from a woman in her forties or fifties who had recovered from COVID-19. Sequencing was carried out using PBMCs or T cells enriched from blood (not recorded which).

The CDR3 region has the DNA TGTGCCAGCAGTTACTCTGAGGGGGCGTCTGAAGCTTTCTTT. Amino acids: CASSYSEGASEAFF. This chain links TRBV6-5 with TRBJ1-1; TRBD1 matches at 7 bases. J was trimmed by 6 bases and V by 0 bases; bases with no gene match: 4. The germline gives CDR1 MNHEY, CDR2 SVGAGI. This CDR3 region has 14 residues.